This T cell receptor (beta chain) appears in the sequencing data of a study of vaccination effects on CD4 cells after COVID-19. Study as a whole: Convalescent patients (n = two) were sampled 16 days and one week prevaccination. General observations from the study: Among infection- and vaccine-induced clones, marked clonal contraction occurred late after vaccination.

CD4+ T cells specific for antigen were expanded with viral peptide pools by the ViraFEST assay before sequencing. Researchers isolated CD4+ T cells once about 11 days of culture had elapsed. The person was diagnosed with PCR-confirmed SARS-CoV-2 infection between March and December 2020. Approximately 1.9 million PBMC per well were cultured with around 10 IU/ml IL-2 and roughly 9.9 ug/ml peptides. IL-2 medium was substituted for half the medium on days 3 and 7. On this clone: The antigen remains undetermined.

Assay: immunoSEQ multiplex PCR; the TCRdb copy retains only in-frame clones and omits some. The sample consists of 35,000 to 55,000 clones, around 75% of them appearing once. V lost 1 base to trimming and J lost 2 bases; unmatched junction nucleotides: 8. The CDR3 length is 17 residues. CDR1 is SGHNT and CDR2 is YENEEA in the germline V gene. The source was CD4+ T cells from PBMCs cultured with a peptide pool, collected before COVID-19 vaccination. The receptor's source is a human donor who had a prior SARS-CoV-2 infection. The chain recombines TRBV11-3 with TRBJ2-3, with 8 bases that match TRBD2. CDR3 loop: CASSLGVSGEITDTQYF. CDR3 in DNA: TGTGCCAGCAGCTTAGGGGTTAGCGGGGAAATCACAGATACGCAGTATTTT. The full variable domain, completed using reference TRBV11-3 and TRBJ2-3, is EAGVVQSPRYKIIEKKQPVAFWCNPISGHNTLYWYLQNLGQGPELLIRYENEEAVDDSQLPKDRFSAERLKGVDSTLKIQPAELGDSAVYLCASSLGVSGEITDTQYFGPGTRLTVL.